This T cell receptor (beta chain) was captured by sequencing in a study of Ad26.COV2.S vaccination and SARS-CoV-2 variants. Treatment noted: 15 to 20 received Ad26.COV2.S at low or high dose, single or two shots; 5 received placebo; per-sample allocation not given. All samples were drawn on day 63, counting from the first vaccine or placebo injection. Points from the study as a whole: Placebo recipients had lower spike-specific TCR breadth than vaccine recipients. Non-spike TCR breadth did not differ much between vaccine and placebo recipients.

CDR3 size: 16 residues. The V gene's germline CDR1 is LGHNA and CDR2 YNFKEQ. The V and J ends lost 1 base and 0 bases respectively, with 12 bases between them. Using immunoSEQ multiplex PCR, the repertoire was profiled, and TCRdb retains in-frame clones only, with some absent. The table lists over 400,000 clones, 92% of them singletons. Concerning this clone: As yet, its antigen is unknown.

The gene calls are TRBV4-2 and TRBJ1-2; D is undetermined. Sample: peripheral blood, taken in a trial of Ad26.COV2.S vaccine versus placebo. The receptor was isolated from a person aged 18-60 years who received the Ad26.COV2.S COVID-19 vaccine or a placebo. The CDR3 nucleotides read TGTGCCAGCAGCCAAGCGATCATAACAGCTAACTATGGCTACACCTTC. This encodes CASSQAIITANYGYTF.